The clone carrying this TCR beta chain was recorded a few times. The data were taken from a study of blood T cell repertoires in COVID-19. Overall study: COVID-19 samples, acute and convalescent, were from the United States, Italy and Spain.

CDR3 length: 14 residues. V was pared by 1 base and J by 3 bases, with 7 bases between. Looked up from germline, CDR1 is LNHDA and CDR2 is SQIVND (reference sequence). Authors' analysis steps: Cell counts per sample came from amplifying reference gene primers. Sequencing was performed with immunoSEQ multiplex PCR; in TCRdb, only in-frame clones are kept and a portion is missing. The DNA was the basis for D and trimming; V, J and clone size are from that table. Among 37,000 or so clones listed, more than 60% were seen once. The sequenced material came from peripheral blood. The sequence was collected from a man in his sixties with active COVID-19. The rearrangement joins TRBV19 to TRBJ2-1; D not certain. Here the CDR3 DNA reads TGTGCCAGTAGTATAGCTACCCTCTACAATGAGCAGTTCTTC. It encodes CASSIATLYNEQFF.